Shown below are 15 T cell receptor beta chains from a single sample sequenced in a study of post-analysis software for immune sequencing data. Study results and limitations: About five TRBV segments were more frequent in patients than controls; TRBV5-6, TRBV5-1 and TRBV20-1 belonged to this group.

Unique molecular identifiers tagged the TCR beta cDNA libraries. Each CDR3 protein gets one entry after TCRdb re-called the PCR reads with MiXCR. The data contain approximately 660,000 distinct CDR3 sequences, around 60% of them singletons. The antigens of these receptors remain unknown. Sequencing was performed on blood. The receptors originated from a girl aged 2-10 years with multiple sclerosis.

This clonotype occurred a few times. This rearrangement joins TRBV25-1 to TRBJ1-2; D is uncertain. This CDR3 is 15 amino acids long. Deletions cut 1 base from V and 0 bases from J, with 9 bases between. Germline V gene sequence: CDR1 MGHDK, CDR2 SYGVNS. The CDR3 region is CASSESPPTNYGYTF. The CDR3 DNA reads as TGTGCCAGCAGTGAATCTCCGCCGACTAACTATGGCTACACCTTC.

The chain has TRBV10-3 and TRBJ2-4; 7 bases map to TRBD2. Germline-derived CDR1 and CDR2 are ENHRY and SYGVKD. The CDR3 extends over 12 amino acids. V lost 11 bases, J lost 1 base, and 2 bases stayed unmatched. The DNA of the CDR3 is TGTGCCGCCGGGGGGGCCAAAAACATTCAGTACTTC. The encoded protein is CAAGGAKNIQYF.

The J gene is TRBJ2-7, the V gene TRBV6-1; D is unresolved. The last part of the DNA fits TRBJ2-5 better; the J call may be wrong. The CDR3 contains 11 residues. The germline V gene has CDR1 MNHNS and CDR2 SASEGT. CDR3 sequence (DNA): TGTGCCAGCAATCCCGAAGAGACCCAGTACTTC. It is translated as CASNPEETQYF.

The chain employs TRBV6-5 and TRBJ2-7; tentative D call: TRBD2 (5 bases). The CDR3 sequence is 14 residues long. Germline loops: CDR1 MNHEY, CDR2 SVGAGI. Deletions cut 7 bases from V and 4 bases from J, with 17 bases between. The CDR3 here is CASISTRGSYEQYF. The CDR3 DNA is TGTGCCAGCATTTCCACCCGGGGATCTTACGAGCAGTACTTC.

The V call is TRBV28, the J call TRBJ1-2, with 10 bases fitting TRBD1. This CDR3 has 13 residues. Germline loops: CDR1 MDHEN, CDR2 SYDVKM. The trim removed 11 bases at V and 4 bases at J, leaving 7 bases unmatched. The chain's CDR3 is CAGGTGVAYGYTF. In DNA form, the CDR3 reads TGTGCCGGAGGGACAGGGGTAGCCTATGGCTACACCTTC.

The chain employs TRBV29-1 and TRBJ2-1, with D unclear. Trimming cost V 5 bases and J 3 bases, with 5 bases left between them. This CDR3 comprises 11 residues. Germline assignment: CDR1 SQVTM and CDR2 ANQGSEA. CDR3 in DNA: TGCAGCGTTCAACTCTACAATGAGCAGTTCTTC. Protein sequence: CSVQLYNEQFF.

V usage is TRBV7-2 and J usage is TRBJ1-5; a possible D gene is TRBD1 (5 bases). The CDR3 is 15 residues long. The germline V and J ends were trimmed by 1 base and 3 bases, with 10 bases remaining between them. Germline V gene sequence: CDR1 SGHTA, CDR2 FQGNSA. The CDR3 nucleotides read TGTGCCAGCAGCTTAGGAGGGGTTTTCAATCAGCCCCAGCATTTT. It codes for CASSLGGVFNQPQHF.

This chain links TRBV5-6 with TRBJ2-4; TRBD2 matches 9 bases. The J call may be wrong; the DNA end is better matched by TRBJ2-7. The CDR3 is 17 amino acids. Germline CDR1 and CDR2: SGHDT and YYEEEE. CDR3 DNA sequence: TGTGCCAGCAGCTTGGCCGGACTAGCGAAGACTTCCTACGAGCAGTACTTC. Amino acids: CASSLAGLAKTSYEQYF.

As regards this clonotype: One end of the junction fails to match germline, which may point to a read error. J is TRBJ2-5 and V is TRBV12-3 or TRBV12-4; D gene uncertain. CDR3 length: 15 residues. CDR3 residues: CASSPHGIQQGTQYF. The CDR3 bases are TGTGCCAGCAGTCCACATGGGATTCAGCAAGGGACCCAGTACTTC.

The rearrangement uses TRBV5-1 and TRBJ2-1; D remains ambiguous. Germline CDR1 and CDR2: SGHRS and YFSETQ. The CDR3 is 13 amino acids. V lost 3 bases to trimming and J lost 6 bases, with 10 bases between them. In DNA form, the CDR3 reads TGCGCCAGCAGCTCCCTTTGGGGCAATGAGCAGTTCTTC. Residues: CASSSLWGNEQFF.

This clonotype was counted a few times. The genes are TRBV7-2 and TRBJ1-2, with 9 positions matching TRBD1. Germline loops: CDR1 SGHTA, CDR2 FQGNSA. The V and J ends lost 5 bases and 8 bases, in that order; junction bases with no gene match: 9. This CDR3 is built from 14 residues. CDR3 DNA sequence: TGTGCCAGCAGCCTCCCGGGACAGGGACGCGGCTACACCTTC. Translation gives CASSLPGQGRGYTF. Full variable domain (missing parts from reference TRBV7-2 and TRBJ1-2): GAGVSQSPSNKVTEKGKDVELRCDPISGHTALYWYRQSLGQGLEFLIYFQGNSAPDKSGLPSDRFSAERTGGSVSTLTIQRTQQEDSAVYLCASSLPGQGRGYTFGSGTRLTVV.

This chain links TRBV2 with TRBJ1-5, with TRBD1 identical over 9 bases. The CDR3 runs 15 residues. CDR1 and CDR2 (germline): SNHLY, FYNNEI. J gave up 5 bases and V 1 base, and 3 bases lay outside the gene matches. The CDR3 coding sequence is TGTGCCAGCAGTGAAGGGACAGGGGATCATCAGCCCCAGCATTTT. Translated, it gives CASSEGTGDHQPQHF.

The chain has TRBV21-1 and TRBJ2-3; the D segment call TRBD1 is taken from the table without a DNA check. TRBV21-1 is flagged as a pseudogene. This CDR3 is built from 15 residues. CDR3: CASSKCPGPTDTHYF. DNA for the CDR3: TGTGCCAGCAGCAAGTGTCCAGGGCCCACAGATACGCATTATTTT.

This clonotype was seen at least ten times. The chain recombines TRBV20-1 with TRBJ2-5; 8 positions match TRBD1. Germline CDR1 is DFQATT and CDR2 is SNEGSKA (reference sequence). CDR3 length equals 14 residues. Losses at the gene ends were 6 bases for V and 4 bases for J; bases not matched to a gene: 10. This CDR3 is CSAPTGDERETQYF. CDR3 bases: TGCAGTGCCCCGACAGGGGATGAGAGAGAGACCCAGTACTTC.

This sequence joins TRBV2 and TRBJ2-1; 9 positions agree with TRBD2. The V gene's germline CDR1 is SNHLY and CDR2 FYNNEI. The CDR3 runs to 16 residues. V was clipped by 6 bases and J by 3 bases; unmatched bases: 9. CDR3 residues: CASRPSGIDFYNEQFF. CDR3 DNA sequence: TGTGCCAGCAGGCCTAGCGGGATTGACTTCTACAATGAGCAGTTCTTC.